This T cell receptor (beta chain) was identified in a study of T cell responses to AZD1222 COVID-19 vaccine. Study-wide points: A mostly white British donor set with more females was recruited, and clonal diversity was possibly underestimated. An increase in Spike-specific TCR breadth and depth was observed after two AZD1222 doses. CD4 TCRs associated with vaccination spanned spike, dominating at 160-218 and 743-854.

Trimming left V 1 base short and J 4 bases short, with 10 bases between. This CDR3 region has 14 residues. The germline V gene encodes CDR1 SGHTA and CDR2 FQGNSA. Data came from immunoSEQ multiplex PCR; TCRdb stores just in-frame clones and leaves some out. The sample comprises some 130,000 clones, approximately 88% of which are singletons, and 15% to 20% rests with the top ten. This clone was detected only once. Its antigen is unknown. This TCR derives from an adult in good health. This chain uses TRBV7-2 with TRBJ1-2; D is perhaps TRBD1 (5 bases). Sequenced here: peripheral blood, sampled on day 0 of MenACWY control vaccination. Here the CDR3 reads CASSLDSGGYGYTF. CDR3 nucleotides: TGTGCCAGCAGCTTAGATTCGGGGGGCTATGGCTACACCTTC. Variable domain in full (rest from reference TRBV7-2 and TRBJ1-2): GAGVSQSPSNKVTEKGKDVELRCDPISGHTALYWYRQSLGQGLEFLIYFQGNSAPDKSGLPSDRFSAERTGGSVSTLTIQRTQQEDSAVYLCASSLDSGGYGYTFGSGTRLTVV.